A single sample gave rise to the 28 T cell receptor beta chains below, sequenced in a study of T cells in Graves' hyperthyroidism and ophthalmopathy. Amplified regions were TCR beta CDR3 sequences from RNA transcripts. First-round RT-PCR targeting the TCR CDR3 was performed with the HTBI primer set. A single record per CDR3 protein comes from TCRdb applying MiXCR to the multiplex PCR reads. The table lists about 330,000 distinct CDR3 sequences, approximately 15% of them singletons, with almost 35% in the top ten. The specimen was blood. The source is a middle-aged woman with Graves' ophthalmopathy.

In this sample, this clonotype turned up many times. The chain uses TRBV27 and TRBJ2-7; D not resolved. V lost 5 bases to trimming and J lost 1 base, with 9 bases between them. CDR3 length: 13 amino acids. CDR1 and CDR2 from the germline V gene are MNHEY and SMNVEV (reference sequence). This chain's CDR3 is CASSLARSYEQYF. CDR3 coding DNA: TGTGCCAGCAGTCTCGCGAGATCCTACGAGCAGTACTTC.

This clonotype was picked up many times. V usage is TRBV27 and J usage is TRBJ1-1; D possibly corresponds to TRBD1 (5 bases). Germline V gene data show CDR1 as MNHEY and CDR2 as SMNVEV (reference sequence). The CDR3 is 13 amino acids. The V and J ends lost 2 bases and 3 bases respectively, with 7 bases between them. CDR3 sequence: CASSLRGYTEAFF. In nucleotides, the CDR3 is TGTGCCAGCAGTTTACGGGGGTACACTGAAGCTTTCTTT.

The rearrangement links TRBV4-1 to TRBJ2-7; D is unclear. This CDR3 comprises 15 residues. Germline CDR1 reads MGHRA; CDR2 reads YSYEKL. Trimming stripped 2 bases from V and 2 bases from J, with 13 bases between. The chain's CDR3 is CASSQLQRGTYEQYF. CDR3 coding DNA: TGCGCCAGCAGCCAACTCCAGAGAGGAACCTACGAGCAGTACTTC.

This clonotype has a handful of counts. V and J are TRBV3-1 and TRBJ2-5; 7 bases are shared with TRBD2. V dropped 4 bases and J dropped 2; count of bases not matched to a gene: 4. The length of the CDR3 is 14 residues. Germline values: CDR1 LGHDT, CDR2 YNNKEL (reference sequence). The CDR3 DNA follows: TGTGCCAGCAGCCCCCCGGGACTACAAGAGACCCAGTACTTC. It specifies CASSPPGLQETQYF.

This rearrangement joins TRBV9 to TRBJ2-2; D call uncertain. The CDR3 totals 16 residues. V lost 4 bases and J lost 4, with 17 bases in between. CDR1 and CDR2 (germline): SGDLS, YYNGEE. The CDR3 DNA reads TGTGCCAGCAGCCCACTGGGTCCATCGGGCACCGGGGAGCTGTTTTTT. This sequence encodes CASSPLGPSGTGELFF.

The chain uses TRBV18 and TRBJ2-1; 8 bases match TRBD1. CDR1 is KGHSH and CDR2 is LQKENI in the germline V gene. V dropped 2 bases and J dropped 1; count of bases not matched to a gene: 1. This CDR3 comprises 15 residues. The CDR3 loop reads CASSPTGGSYNEQFF. The DNA of the CDR3 is TGTGCCAGCTCACCAACAGGGGGGTCCTACAATGAGCAGTTCTTC. Combining the CDR3 with reference TRBV18 and TRBJ2-1 gives the whole variable domain NAGVMQNPRHLVRRRGQEARLRCSPMKGHSHVYWYRQLPEEGLKFMVYLQKENIIDESGMPKERFSAEFPKEGPSILRIQQVVRGDSAAYFCASSPTGGSYNEQFFGPGTRLTVL.

This clonotype has at least ten counts. The chain uses TRBV18 and TRBJ1-2; no reliable D call. This CDR3 spans 13 amino acids. The germline gives CDR1 KGHSH, CDR2 LQKENI. The V gene lost 6 bases and the J gene lost 0 bases, with 8 bases spanning the gap. CDR3: CASSDDTNYGYTF. The CDR3 coding sequence is TGTGCCAGCTCCGACGATACTAACTATGGCTACACCTTC.

This clonotype was picked up many times. The V call is TRBV18, the J call TRBJ2-1, with 8 nucleotides matching TRBD1. Germline-derived CDR1 and CDR2 are KGHSH and LQKENI. With V trimmed by 4 bases and J by 8 bases, 7 bases remained unmatched. CDR3 length equals 14 residues. CDR3 region: CASSLHGQGDEQFF. In DNA, the CDR3 is TGTGCCAGCTCACTACACGGACAGGGCGATGAGCAGTTCTTC.

As to this clonotype: This sequence may be a read error, since a much larger clone differs from it by one base. This chain links TRBV3-1 with TRBJ2-7; 12 bases are shared with TRBD2. V lost 1 base to trimming and J lost 5 bases; unmatched junction nucleotides: 3. This CDR3 region has 15 residues. CDR1 is LGHDT, CDR2 YNNKEL, per germline (reference sequence). The CDR3 spells CASSQGWTSGNEQYF. The CDR3 nucleotides read TGTGCCAGCAGCCAAGGATGGACTAGCGGGAACGAGCAGTACTTC.

The table lists this clonotype with many counts. The chain is built from TRBV7-2 and TRBJ1-6; no clear D gene. This CDR3 contains 14 residues. Trimming left V 1 base short and J 5 bases short, with 6 bases between. The germline CDR1 and CDR2 sequences are SGHTA and FQGNSA. This CDR3 reads CASSLEWNNSPLHF. CDR3 bases: TGTGCCAGCAGCTTAGAGTGGAATAATTCACCCCTCCACTTT.

This clonotype has a count of ten or more. As DNA, the CDR3 is TGTGCCAGCAGCTTGACCCTGGGGGACAAACACCTCTACGAGCAGTACTTC. Translation: CASSLTLGDKHLYEQYF. The J gene is TRBJ2-7, the V gene TRBV7-8; the D gene is possibly TRBD1 (6 bases). The CDR3 covers 17 residues. Germline lookup yields CDR1 SGHVS and CDR2 FQNEAQ. Trimming pared 3 bases from V and 3 bases from J, leaving 21 bases between.

The chain uses TRBV20-1 and TRBJ1-1; maybe TRBD1 (5 bases). The V gene lost 3 bases and the J gene lost 5 bases, with 7 bases spanning the gap. CDR3 length: 11 residues. Germline V gene lookup returns CDR1 DFQATT and CDR2 SNEGSKA (reference sequence). Here the CDR3 reads CSASWGTEAFF. The CDR3 coding sequence is TGCAGTGCTAGCTGGGGGACTGAAGCTTTCTTT.

In this sample, this clonotype turned up a few times. The chain couples TRBV20-1 to TRBJ2-5; D possibly uses TRBD1 or TRBD2 (6 bases each). Trimming shortened V by 5 bases and J by 4 bases, and 14 bases separated the two germline ends. Germline lookup yields CDR1 DFQATT and CDR2 SNEGSKA (reference sequence). This CDR3 has 13 amino acids. The chain's CDR3 is CSAVLGGTETQYF. As DNA, the CDR3 is TGCAGTGCTGTCCTAGGGGGGACAGAGACCCAGTACTTC.

This clonotype appeared many times. The chain carries TRBV6-6 and TRBJ2-7, with 12 nucleotides matching TRBD1. Germline V gene lookup returns CDR1 MNHNY and CDR2 SVGAGI (reference sequence). The J segment lost 3 bases and the V segment lost 2 bases, leaving 5 bases of the junction unmatched. This CDR3 region has 16 residues. The chain's CDR3 is CASSYQGTGGSYEQYF. The DNA for the CDR3 is TGTGCCAGCAGTTACCAAGGGACAGGGGGCAGCTACGAGCAGTACTTC.

This chain uses TRBV5-6 with TRBJ1-2; D gene ambiguous. Germline values: CDR1 SGHDT, CDR2 YYEEEE. There are 11 residues in the CDR3. Trimming pared 1 base from V and 7 bases from J, leaving 5 bases between. The CDR3 DNA sequence: TGTGCCAGCAGCTTGCAGAGTGGCTACACCTTC. Its translation is CASSLQSGYTF.

In its sample, this clonotype was seen many times. V is TRBV2 and J is TRBJ1-2, with 7 bases that match TRBD1. This CDR3 is 15 amino acids long. Germline CDR1 is SNHLY and CDR2 is FYNNEI. J lost 5 bases, V lost 5 bases, and 11 bases had no gene match. The CDR3 sequence: CASSFSGGFGYGYTF. CDR3 nucleotides: TGTGCCAGCAGTTTCTCAGGGGGTTTTGGATATGGCTACACCTTC. The full variable domain, rest sourced from reference TRBV2 and TRBJ1-2, is EPEVTQTPSHQVTQMGQEVILRCVPISNHLYFYWYRQILGQKVEFLVSFYNNEISEKSEIFDDQFSVERPDGSNFTLKIRSTKLEDSAMYFCASSFSGGFGYGYTFGSGTRLTVV.

The chain uses TRBV20-1 and TRBJ2-2, with 11 bases identical to TRBD2. Germline loops: CDR1 DFQATT, CDR2 SNEGSKA (reference sequence). The CDR3 runs 19 residues. J was trimmed by 5 bases and V by 5 bases; bases with no gene match: 19. The CDR3 nucleotides read TGCAGTGCTCTCCCCTATGGTGGGACTAGCGGATTTAGGACCGGGGAGCTGTTTTTT. Amino acid sequence: CSALPYGGTSGFRTGELFF.

The rearrangement uses TRBV19 and TRBJ1-1; TRBD1 matches 10 bases. V lost 6 bases to trimming and J lost 2 bases; unmatched junction nucleotides: 12. Germline V gene data show CDR1 as LNHDA and CDR2 as SQIVND (reference sequence). The CDR3 has 17 residues. The CDR3 sequence is CASSISGTGVKNTEAFF. The DNA for the CDR3 is TGTGCCAGTAGCATCTCCGGGACAGGGGTAAAAAACACTGAAGCTTTCTTT.

This clonotype showed up many times. The CDR3 is CSAPDRGRYEQYF. CDR3 coding DNA: TGCAGTGCTCCGGACAGGGGAAGGTACGAGCAGTACTTC. The chain couples TRBV20-1 to TRBJ2-7; 9 bases are shared with TRBD1. The germline gives CDR1 DFQATT, CDR2 SNEGSKA (reference sequence). The CDR3 has 13 residues. Unmatched junction bases numbered 6, after V lost 5 bases and J lost 4 bases.

This clonotype came up many times. The rearrangement links TRBV6-5 to TRBJ2-7; 8 nucleotides line up with TRBD1. Per the germline V gene, CDR1 is MNHEY and CDR2 is SVGAGI. The CDR3 totals 16 residues. The trim removed 0 bases at V and 0 bases at J, leaving 4 bases unmatched. CDR3 protein: CASSYSTGGLSYEQYF. CDR3 coding DNA: TGTGCCAGCAGTTACTCTACAGGGGGTCTCTCCTACGAGCAGTACTTC.

This clonotype showed up many times. V usage is TRBV3-1 and J usage is TRBJ1-2; D is uncertain. The CDR3 has 13 amino acids. CDR1 is LGHDT and CDR2 is YNNKEL in the germline V gene (reference sequence). Trimming left V 2 bases short and J 4 bases short, with 8 bases between. CDR3: CASSQYDGYGYTF. The CDR3 coding sequence is TGTGCCAGCAGCCAATATGATGGCTATGGCTACACCTTC.

The chain employs TRBV29-1 and TRBJ2-7; D unclear. V was cut by 6 bases and J by 4 bases, with 10 bases left in between. Germline V gives CDR1 SQVTM, CDR2 ANQGSEA. The CDR3 consists of 11 residues. The CDR3 coding sequence is TGCAGCGTCGGGCTCAATTACGAGCAGTACTTC. Amino acids: CSVGLNYEQYF.

This clonotype appeared a single time. Germline and junction disagree at one end, which may indicate a read error. The chain combines TRBV12-3 or TRBV12-4 with TRBJ2-7, with a weak D call TRBD2 (5 bases). This CDR3 spans 13 amino acids. The CDR3 coding sequence is TGTGGCAGCAGTTTAGAGGGAGCCTACGAGCAGTACTTC. Translating gives CGSSLEGAYEQYF.

The chain employs TRBV9 and TRBJ2-5; unclear D gene. CDR1 and CDR2 (germline): SGDLS, YYNGEE. The CDR3 extends over 15 amino acids. V dropped 0 bases and J dropped 3 bases, with 12 bases sitting between them. CDR3 residues: CASSVGRSPEETQYF. CDR3 nucleotide sequence: TGTGCCAGCAGCGTAGGGCGGAGTCCCGAAGAGACCCAGTACTTC.

The V call is TRBV4-1, the J call TRBJ1-5; 7 positions match TRBD1. The CDR3 extends over 18 amino acids. Germline lookup yields CDR1 MGHRA and CDR2 YSYEKL. V was pared by 0 bases and J by 0 bases, with 8 bases of the junction left unmatched. The CDR3, as DNA: TGCGCCAGCAGCCAAGATATCCAGGGGGTTTATAGCAATCAGCCCCAGCATTTT. Translation: CASSQDIQGVYSNQPQHF.

Note on this clonotype: The CDR3 does not close with the conserved phenylalanine or tryptophan, likely indicating a read error. In DNA, the CDR3 is TGTGCCAGCAGTTCAGGGAGCGGGGGCTCCTACGAGCAGTACCTC. Its protein product is CASSSGSGGSYEQYL. This chain connects TRBV12-3 or TRBV12-4 to TRBJ2-7; 8 bases match TRBD2. With 4 bases clipped from V and 0 bases from J, the junction kept 5 bases outside the gene matches. There are 15 residues in the CDR3.

This clonotype has more than one count but fewer than ten. J is TRBJ1-2 and V is TRBV15; D possibly corresponds to TRBD1 (5 bases). Trimming cost V 0 bases and J 5 bases, with 25 bases left between them. The CDR3 length is 19 residues. Germline loops: CDR1 LNHNV, CDR2 YYDKDF (reference sequence). The CDR3 is CATSRDALPNRGEEYGYTF. The CDR3 DNA reads TGTGCCACCAGCAGAGATGCCTTACCAAACAGAGGGGAGGAGTATGGCTACACCTTC.

In its sample, this clonotype was seen a few times. V and J are TRBV18 and TRBJ1-6; D remains unclear. CDR1 KGHSH and CDR2 LQKENI come from the germline V gene. With 3 bases removed from V and 5 bases from J, the gap between germline ends came to 11 bases. This CDR3 has 15 residues. In DNA form, the CDR3 reads TGTGCCAGCTCACCGTTAGGAGTCAATAATTCACCCCTCCACTTT. Encoded protein: CASSPLGVNNSPLHF.